These 14 T cell receptor beta chains were sequenced from one sample in a study of blood T cells in healthy people across ages. Combining a sample-barcoded 5' primer with a J-beta primer mix, a second PCR ran for roughly 6 to 12 cycles. Each CDR3 protein gets one entry after TCRdb re-called the 5' RACE reads with MiXCR. This sample carries over 1.5 million distinct CDR3 sequences, about 50% of them seen once, and the ten largest clones take approximately 2%. The specimen sequenced was blood. These receptors were collected from a woman aged 35 to 49 in good health.

The rearrangement links TRBV7-9 to TRBJ1-1, with TRBD1 matching 7 bases. V shed 4 bases, J shed 2 bases, and the junction held 10 bases outside the gene matches. The germline gives CDR1 SEHNR, CDR2 FQNEAQ (reference sequence). The CDR3 runs 16 residues. CDR3 loop: CASSSETGASNTEAFF. CDR3 coding DNA: TGTGCCAGCAGCTCTGAAACAGGGGCGAGTAACACTGAAGCTTTCTTT.

The V gene is TRBV20-1, the J gene TRBJ2-1; TRBD2 matches at 9 bases. J was trimmed by 10 bases and V by 6 bases; bases with no gene match: 13. This CDR3 region has 14 residues. Germline CDR1 is DFQATT and CDR2 is SNEGSKA (reference sequence). The CDR3 DNA sequence: TGCAGTGCCGTTTATAGGCTAGCGGGGATCGAGCAGTTCTTC. It codes for CSAVYRLAGIEQFF.

The V and J genes are TRBV21-1 and TRBJ2-3. TRBV21-1 is marked as a pseudogene. The CDR3 has 16 amino acids. CDR3 sequence (DNA): TGTGCCAGCAGCAAAAGGGGTGCTAGCGCGACAGATACGCAGTATTTT. This codes for CASSKRGASATDTQYF.

This chain links TRBV6-4 with TRBJ1-2; D remains ambiguous. This CDR3 region has 15 residues. The germline V gene has CDR1 MRHNA and CDR2 SNTAGT. Between the trimmed V and J ends, which lost 2 bases and 5 bases, there was a span of 15 bases. CDR3 loop: CASSDESGLAYGYTF. The CDR3 DNA sequence: TGTGCCAGCAGTGACGAGTCGGGGTTAGCTTATGGCTACACCTTC.

In its sample, this clonotype was seen a few times. This sequence joins TRBV9 and TRBJ2-7; D might be TRBD1 or TRBD2, each matching 5 bases. CDR1 and CDR2 (germline): SGDLS, YYNGEE. The CDR3 runs to 14 residues. With 6 bases removed from V and 9 bases from J, the gap between germline ends came to 22 bases. The DNA for the CDR3 is TGTGCCAGCACTCCGGGACCGCTCTCTGAGCGGCAGTACTTC. The encoded protein is CASTPGPLSERQYF.

The chain links TRBV18 to TRBJ2-6; D is uncertain. The length of the CDR3 is 17 residues. CDR1 and CDR2 (germline): KGHSH, LQKENI. Deletions cut 3 bases from V and 0 bases from J, with 12 bases between. This CDR3 reads CASSPPLGNSGANVLTF. The CDR3 coding sequence is TGTGCCAGCTCACCCCCGCTGGGGAACTCTGGGGCCAACGTCCTGACTTTC.

This clonotype was seen just once. CDR3 in amino acids: CSAERTGGETQYF. CDR3 nucleotide sequence: TGCAGTGCAGAAAGGACAGGAGGAGAGACCCAGTACTTC. This chain links TRBV20-1 with TRBJ2-5; 7 bases are shared with TRBD1. V gave up 6 bases and J gave up 4 bases; unmatched junction bases: 8. The CDR3 has 13 amino acids. CDR1 and CDR2 (germline): DFQATT, SNEGSKA (reference sequence).

This chain connects TRBV20-1 to TRBJ2-1; D not resolved. V was shortened by 3 bases and J by 8 bases, with 8 bases between the two germline ends. The CDR3 has 11 residues. Looked up from germline, CDR1 is DFQATT and CDR2 is SNEGSKA (reference sequence). The CDR3 nucleotides are TGCAGTGCTAGGTTCTCTCATGAGCAGTTCTTC. Its protein is CSARFSHEQFF.

V is TRBV6-1 and J is TRBJ2-1; D is undetermined. The CDR3 is made up of 12 amino acids. The germline V gene has CDR1 MNHNS and CDR2 SASEGT. Trimming removed 0 bases at V and 8 bases at J, with 5 bases between. CDR3 loop: CASSEAIDEQFF. The CDR3 region has the DNA TGTGCCAGCAGTGAAGCGATCGATGAGCAGTTCTTC.

This clonotype was seen a few times. The V gene is TRBV24-1, the J gene TRBJ2-1; 10 bases line up with TRBD1. Trimming at V came to 3 bases and at J to 5 bases, leaving 6 bases not matched to a gene. This CDR3 has 16 residues. Per germline, CDR1 KGHDR and CDR2 SFDVKD. In nucleotides, the CDR3 is TGTGCCACCAGTGATCCCCGACAGGGGGCTAACAATGAGCAGTTCTTC. Protein: CATSDPRQGANNEQFF.

This clonotype was seen a handful of times. J is TRBJ2-3 and V is TRBV20-1; tentative D call: TRBD2 (5 bases). Deletions cut 2 bases from V and 6 bases from J, with 15 bases between. There are 14 residues in the CDR3. The germline gives CDR1 DFQATT, CDR2 SNEGSKA (reference sequence). The chain's CDR3 is CSARYLGDLDTQYF. The CDR3 coding sequence is TGCAGTGCTAGATACCTCGGGGATCTGGATACGCAGTATTTT.

The chain has TRBV20-1 and TRBJ2-7; no firm D call. V gave up 7 bases and J gave up 2 bases, with 12 bases separating them. This CDR3 is 12 amino acids long. CDR1 is DFQATT, CDR2 SNEGSKA, per germline (reference sequence). The CDR3, as DNA: TGCAGTGTTAGGGCAGAAACCTACGAGCAGTACTTC. Its protein product is CSVRAETYEQYF.

This clonotype was recorded a few times. The chain couples TRBV28 to TRBJ1-2; 7 bases match TRBD1. The J segment lost 8 bases and the V segment lost 5 bases, leaving 8 bases of the junction unmatched. Germline V gene lookup returns CDR1 MDHEN and CDR2 SYDVKM. This CDR3 is built from 13 residues. CDR3 DNA: TGTGCCAGCAGTCAGACAGGGCCTAAAGGCTACACCTTC. This encodes CASSQTGPKGYTF.

The genes are TRBV6-2 or TRBV6-3 and TRBJ2-1; TRBD2 might be the D (6 bases). The V gene's germline CDR1 is MNHEY and CDR2 SVGEGT. The CDR3 runs to 16 residues. Trimming removed 6 bases from V and 0 bases from J, with 15 bases in between. CDR3 residues: CASRVPGLRSYNEQFF. CDR3 bases: TGTGCCAGCAGAGTCCCGGGACTCCGCTCCTACAATGAGCAGTTCTTC.